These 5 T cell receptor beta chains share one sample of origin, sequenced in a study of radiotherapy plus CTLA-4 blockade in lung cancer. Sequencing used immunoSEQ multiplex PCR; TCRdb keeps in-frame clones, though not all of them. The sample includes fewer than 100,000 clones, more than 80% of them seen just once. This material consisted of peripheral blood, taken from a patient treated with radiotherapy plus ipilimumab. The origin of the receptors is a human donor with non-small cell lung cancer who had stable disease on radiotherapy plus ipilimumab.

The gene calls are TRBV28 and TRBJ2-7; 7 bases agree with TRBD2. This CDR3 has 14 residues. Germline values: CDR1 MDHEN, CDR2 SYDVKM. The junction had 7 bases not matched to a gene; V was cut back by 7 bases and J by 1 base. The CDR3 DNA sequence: TGTGCCAGCATCCCGGGACTATTTTCCTACGAGCAGTACTTC. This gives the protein CASIPGLFSYEQYF. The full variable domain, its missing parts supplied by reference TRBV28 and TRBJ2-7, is DVKVTQSSRYLVKRTGEKVFLECVQDMDHENMFWYRQDPGLGLRLIYFSYDVKMKEKGDIPEGYSVSREKKERFSLILESASTNQTSMYLCASIPGLFSYEQYFGPGTRLTVT.

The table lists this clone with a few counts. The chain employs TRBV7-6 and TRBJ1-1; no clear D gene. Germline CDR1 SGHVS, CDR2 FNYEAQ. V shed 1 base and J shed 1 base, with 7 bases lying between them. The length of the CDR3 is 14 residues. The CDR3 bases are TGTGCCAGCAGCTTAGGGATTTCGAACACTGAAGCTTTCTTT. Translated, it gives CASSLGISNTEAFF.

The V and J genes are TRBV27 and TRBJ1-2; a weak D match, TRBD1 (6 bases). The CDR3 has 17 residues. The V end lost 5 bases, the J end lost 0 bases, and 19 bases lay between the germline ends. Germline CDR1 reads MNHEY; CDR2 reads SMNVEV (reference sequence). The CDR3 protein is CASSPTRGRIANYGYTF. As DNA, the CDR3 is TGTGCCAGCAGTCCAACCAGGGGACGGATAGCTAACTATGGCTACACCTTC.

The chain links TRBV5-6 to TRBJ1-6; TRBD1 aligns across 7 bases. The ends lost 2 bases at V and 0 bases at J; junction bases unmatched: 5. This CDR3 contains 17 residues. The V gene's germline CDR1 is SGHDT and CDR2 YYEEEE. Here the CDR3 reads CASSLAGDSSYNSPLHF. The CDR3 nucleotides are TGTGCCAGCAGCTTAGCAGGGGACAGCTCCTATAATTCACCCCTCCACTTT. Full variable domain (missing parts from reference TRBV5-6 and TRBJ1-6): DAGVTQSPTHLIKTRGQQVTLRCSPKSGHDTVSWYQQALGQGPQFIFQYYEEEERQRGNFPDRFSGHQFPNYSSELNVNALLLGDSALYLCASSLAGDSSYNSPLHFGNGTRLTVT.

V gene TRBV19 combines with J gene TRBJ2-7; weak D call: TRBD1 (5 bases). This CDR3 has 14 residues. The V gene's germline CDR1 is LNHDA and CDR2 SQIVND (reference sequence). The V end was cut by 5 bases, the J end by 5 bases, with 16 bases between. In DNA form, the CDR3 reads TGTGCCAGTAGTCCCTCAGGGAAGGCTGACGAGCAGTACTTC. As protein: CASSPSGKADEQYF.